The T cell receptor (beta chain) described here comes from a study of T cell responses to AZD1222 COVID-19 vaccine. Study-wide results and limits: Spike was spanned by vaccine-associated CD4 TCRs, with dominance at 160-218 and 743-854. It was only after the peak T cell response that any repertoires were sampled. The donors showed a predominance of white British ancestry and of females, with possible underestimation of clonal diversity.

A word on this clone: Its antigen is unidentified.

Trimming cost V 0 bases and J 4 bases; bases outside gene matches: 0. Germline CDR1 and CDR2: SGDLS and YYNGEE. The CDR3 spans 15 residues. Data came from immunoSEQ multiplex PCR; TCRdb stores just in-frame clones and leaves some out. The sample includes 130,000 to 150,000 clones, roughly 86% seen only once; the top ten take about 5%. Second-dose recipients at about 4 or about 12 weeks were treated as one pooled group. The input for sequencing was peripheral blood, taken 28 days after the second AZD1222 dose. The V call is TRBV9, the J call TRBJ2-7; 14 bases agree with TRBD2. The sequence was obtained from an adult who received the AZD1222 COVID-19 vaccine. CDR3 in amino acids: CASSVGTSGRYEQYF. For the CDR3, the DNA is TGTGCCAGCAGCGTAGGGACTAGCGGGAGGTACGAGCAGTACTTC.